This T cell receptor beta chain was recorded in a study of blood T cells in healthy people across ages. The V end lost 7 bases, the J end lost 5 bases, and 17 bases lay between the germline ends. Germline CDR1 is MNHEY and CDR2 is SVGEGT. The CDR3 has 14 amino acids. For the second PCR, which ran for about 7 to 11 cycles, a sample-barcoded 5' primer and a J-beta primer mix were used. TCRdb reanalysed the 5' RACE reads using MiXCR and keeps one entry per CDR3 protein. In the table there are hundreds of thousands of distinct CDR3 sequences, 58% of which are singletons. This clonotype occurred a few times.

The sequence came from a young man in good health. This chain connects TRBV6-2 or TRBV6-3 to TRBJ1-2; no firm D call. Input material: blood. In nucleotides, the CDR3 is TGTGCCAGCACTGAGGCGGGCCGGACTTATGGCTACACCTTC. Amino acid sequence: CASTEAGRTYGYTF.